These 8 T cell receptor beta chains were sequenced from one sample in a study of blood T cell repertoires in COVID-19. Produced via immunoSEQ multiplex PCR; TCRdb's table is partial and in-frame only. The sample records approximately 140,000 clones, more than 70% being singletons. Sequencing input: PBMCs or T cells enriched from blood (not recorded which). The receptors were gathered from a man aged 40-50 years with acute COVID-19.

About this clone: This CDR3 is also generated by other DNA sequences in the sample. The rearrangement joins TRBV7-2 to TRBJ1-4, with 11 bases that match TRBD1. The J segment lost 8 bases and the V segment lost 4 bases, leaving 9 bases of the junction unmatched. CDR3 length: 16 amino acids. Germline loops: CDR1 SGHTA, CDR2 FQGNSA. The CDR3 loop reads CASSSGQGGNGEKLFF. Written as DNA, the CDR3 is TGTGCCAGCAGCTCGGGACAGGGGGGTAACGGAGAAAAACTGTTTTTT.

CDR3 protein: CASSSGQGGYPGYTF. The DNA of the CDR3 is TGTGCCAGCAGTTCCGGACAGGGGGGATATCCCGGCTACACCTTC. The gene calls are TRBV2 and TRBJ1-2; 10 nucleotides agree with TRBD1. After removal of 5 bases from V and 8 bases from J, the junction contained 11 bases not matched to a gene. The germline CDR1 and CDR2 sequences are SNHLY and FYNNEI. The CDR3 sequence is 15 residues long.

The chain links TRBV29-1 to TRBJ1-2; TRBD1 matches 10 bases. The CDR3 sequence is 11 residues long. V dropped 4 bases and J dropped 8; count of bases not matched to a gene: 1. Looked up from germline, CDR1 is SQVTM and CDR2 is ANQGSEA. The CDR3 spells CSVATGGGYTF. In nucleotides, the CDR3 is TGCAGCGTTGCGACAGGGGGCGGCTACACCTTC.

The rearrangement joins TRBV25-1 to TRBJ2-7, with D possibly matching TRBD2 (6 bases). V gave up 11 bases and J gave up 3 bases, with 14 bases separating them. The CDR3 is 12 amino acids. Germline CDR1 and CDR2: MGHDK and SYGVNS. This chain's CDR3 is CAAGPAFYEQYF. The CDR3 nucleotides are TGTGCCGCGGGACCTGCGTTCTACGAGCAGTACTTC.

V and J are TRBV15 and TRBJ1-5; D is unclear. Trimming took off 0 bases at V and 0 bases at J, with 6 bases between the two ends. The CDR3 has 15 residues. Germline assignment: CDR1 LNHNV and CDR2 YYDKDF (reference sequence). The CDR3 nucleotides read TGTGCCACCAGCAGAGATCTCCGTAGCAATCAGCCCCAGCATTTT. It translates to CATSRDLRSNQPQHF.

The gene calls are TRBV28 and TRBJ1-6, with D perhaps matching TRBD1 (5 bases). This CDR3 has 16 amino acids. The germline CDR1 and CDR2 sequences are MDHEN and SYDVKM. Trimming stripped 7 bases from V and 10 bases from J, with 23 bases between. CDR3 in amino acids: CASISRGGEMGSPLHF. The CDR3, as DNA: TGTGCCAGCATTTCCCGGGGCGGGGAAATGGGATCACCCCTCCACTTT.

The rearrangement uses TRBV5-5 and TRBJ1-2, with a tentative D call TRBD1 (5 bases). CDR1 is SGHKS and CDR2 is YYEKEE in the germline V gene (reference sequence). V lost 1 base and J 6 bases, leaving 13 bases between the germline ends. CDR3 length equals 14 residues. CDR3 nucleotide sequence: TGTGCCAGCAGCTTGTATGGGGGGATCGATGGCTACACCTTC. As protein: CASSLYGGIDGYTF.

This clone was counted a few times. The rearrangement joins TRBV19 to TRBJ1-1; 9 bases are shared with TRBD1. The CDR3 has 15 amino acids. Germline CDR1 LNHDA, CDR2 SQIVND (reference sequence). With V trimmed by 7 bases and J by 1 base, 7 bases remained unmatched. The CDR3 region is CASMSDRGTNTEAFF. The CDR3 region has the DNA TGTGCCAGTATGTCTGACAGGGGGACGAACACTGAAGCTTTCTTT. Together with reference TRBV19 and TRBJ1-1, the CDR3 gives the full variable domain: DGGITQSPKYLFRKEGQNVTLSCEQNLNHDAMYWYRQDPGQGLRLIYYSQIVNDFQKGDIAEGYSVSREKKESFPLTVTSAQKNPTAFYLCASMSDRGTNTEAFFGQGTRLTVV.